This paragraph reports one T cell receptor (beta chain). Its antigen is not known. CDR3 size: 16 residues. In germline, CDR1 is SGHDT, CDR2 YYEEEE. TCRdb processed the 5' RACE reads anew with MiXCR; each CDR3 protein has one entry. The table lists about 460,000 distinct CDR3 sequences, around 14% of them singletons. The sample comes from a study of identical twins. Study-level results: Low generation-probability sequences were in excess among twin-shared out-of-frame alpha sequences. Fewer insertions marked abundant cord blood beta clonotypes; young adult naive trended weakly, memory not at all.

The same data also went into a second study, on yellow fever vaccine responses in identical twins.

Sequencing was carried out using CD4+ T cells sorted from blood. The V and J genes are TRBV5-6 and TRBJ2-3; D is undetermined. TRBJ1-5 matches the DNA end more closely, so the J call is doubtful. The clonotype comes from a woman younger than 35 in good health. For the CDR3, the DNA is TGTGCCAGCAGCTTGTTCACTAGCGGGAGGGCGGATACGCAGCATTTT. Translating it yields CASSLFTSGRADTQHF.